Listed below are T cell receptor beta chains from one sample, sequenced in a study of T cell changes during pregnancy in multiple sclerosis. The protocol was immunoSEQ multiplex PCR, while the TCRdb copy is restricted to in-frame clones and leaves out a portion. The sample has 30,000 to 45,000 clones, roughly 91% seen once; the top ten hold 0.47%. Sequencing was performed on CD4+ T cells from peripheral blood mononuclear cells, taken in the second trimester of pregnancy. Receptors were obtained from a female donor in good health, enrolled as a control in a pregnancy study. CDR3s include the opening cysteine and the closing phenylalanine or tryptophan. A D gene is named only where the DNA matches it firmly. The size of a clone is reported for some rows only, either as once, few or many, or as a class for expanded clones.

j_call clone_size d_call cdr3_length v_call cdr3_nt cdr3_aa
TRBJ1-2 NA NA 15 TRBV10-3 TGTGCCATCCTCAGTGAGAGTCTGGGAGTCTATGGCTACACCTTC CAILSESLGVYGYTF
TRBJ2-5 NA NA 16 TRBV6-1 TGTGCCAGCAGTGAAGCTTGGGCGGGGGCGGGAGAGACCCAGTACTTC CASSEAWAGAGETQYF
TRBJ1-4 NA NA 15 TRBV15 TGTGCCACCAGCAGAGTGGGCAGTCCAAATGAAAAACTGTTTTTT CATSRVGSPNEKLFF
TRBJ2-5 NA TRBD2 14 TRBV5-1 TGCGCCAGCAGCTTACGGGGGGGGGAAGAGACCCAGTACTTC CASSLRGGEETQYF
TRBJ2-5 NA NA 17 TRBV12-2 TGTGCAAGTCGCTTCTCTTACGACAGGGTCCACCAAGAGACCCAGTACTTC CASRFSYDRVHQETQYF
TRBJ2-5 NA TRBD1 13 TRBV6-1 TGTGCCAGCAGGCTAGGGGGCGGGGAGACCCAGTACTTC CASRLGGGETQYF
TRBJ2-3 NA NA 13 TRBV5-4 TGTGCCAGCAGTCCGGGGTCTTACCCTACGCAGTATTTT CASSPGSYPTQYF
TRBJ1-2 NA TRBD1 15 TRBV4-2 TGTGCCAGCAGCGCAACCGGGACAGGCTTCCCCGGCTACACCTTC CASSATGTGFPGYTF
TRBJ1-5 NA NA 12 TRBV18 TGTGCCAGCTCACCCCCTGATCAGCCCCAGCATTTT CASSPPDQPQHF
TRBJ2-1 NA TRBD2 13 TRBV14 TGTGCCAGCAGCCAAGCGGGAGGGAATGAGCAGTTCTTC CASSQAGGNEQFF
TRBJ1-3 once NA 15 TRBV4-2 TGTGCCAGCAGCCAAGTGGGCAGATCTGGAAACACCATATATTTT CASSQVGRSGNTIYF
TRBJ1-3 NA NA 14 TRBV5-6 TGTGCCAGCAGCTTGACAGGGTCTGGAAACACCATATATTTT CASSLTGSGNTIYF
TRBJ1-3 NA NA 18 TRBV9 TGTGCCAGCAGCGTAGGCGGGTTTAAAAAAAGCTCTGGAAACACCATATATTTT CASSVGGFKKSSGNTIYF
TRBJ1-1 NA NA 17 TRBV9 TGTGCCAGCAGCGTAGGCCCGGAACCAAGGGGGAACACTGAAGCTTTCTTT CASSVGPEPRGNTEAFF
TRBJ1-6 NA TRBD1 12 TRBV27 TGTGCCAGCAAGGGACAGCGTTCACCCCTCCACTTT CASKGQRSPLHF
TRBJ1-1 NA TRBD1 14 TRBV6-1 TGTGCCAGCAGGGTACAGGGGGCGATAACTGAAGCTTTCTTT CASRVQGAITEAFF
TRBJ2-7 NA NA 14 TRBV5-5 TGTGCCAGCAGCGATCAAAGCGGACTCGGCGAGCAGTACTTC CASSDQSGLGEQYF
TRBJ2-3 NA NA 14 TRBV29-1 TGCAGCGTTGGATCGACTTCGAGTACAGATACGCAGTATTTT CSVGSTSSTDTQYF
TRBJ2-1 NA NA 15 TRBV7-9 TGTGCCAGCAGCTTACCCTTTCGGCTAGGCAATGAGCAGTTCTTC CASSLPFRLGNEQFF
TRBJ2-7 NA NA 14 TRBV9 TGTGCCAGCAGCGTAGGAGCCTTATCCTACGAGCAGTACTTC CASSVGALSYEQYF
TRBJ1-1 NA NA 11 TRBV29-1 TGCAGCGTTGAAGATGGGGCAGAAGCTTTCTTT CSVEDGAEAFF
TRBJ2-3 NA NA 13 TRBV10-2 TGCGCCAGCAGTGAGGGGGGCGGGGATACGCAGTATTTT CASSEGGGDTQYF
TRBJ2-3 NA NA 15 TRBV5-4 TGTGCCAGCAGGGCTAGACAGGAGAGCACAGATACGCAGTATTTT CASRARQESTDTQYF
TRBJ2-7 once NA 17 TRBV7-9 TGTGCCAGCAGCTTAGCGCCCGGGTCCTATTACTCCTACGAGCAGTACTTC CASSLAPGSYYSYEQYF
TRBJ2-5 NA TRBD2 15 TRBV6-6 TGTGCCAGCAGACTACTAGCGGGGAGGAGAGAGACCCAGTACTTC CASRLLAGRRETQYF
TRBJ1-2 NA TRBD1 13 TRBV5-4 TGTGCCAGCAACCCTGGGACAGCTTATGGCTACACCTTC CASNPGTAYGYTF